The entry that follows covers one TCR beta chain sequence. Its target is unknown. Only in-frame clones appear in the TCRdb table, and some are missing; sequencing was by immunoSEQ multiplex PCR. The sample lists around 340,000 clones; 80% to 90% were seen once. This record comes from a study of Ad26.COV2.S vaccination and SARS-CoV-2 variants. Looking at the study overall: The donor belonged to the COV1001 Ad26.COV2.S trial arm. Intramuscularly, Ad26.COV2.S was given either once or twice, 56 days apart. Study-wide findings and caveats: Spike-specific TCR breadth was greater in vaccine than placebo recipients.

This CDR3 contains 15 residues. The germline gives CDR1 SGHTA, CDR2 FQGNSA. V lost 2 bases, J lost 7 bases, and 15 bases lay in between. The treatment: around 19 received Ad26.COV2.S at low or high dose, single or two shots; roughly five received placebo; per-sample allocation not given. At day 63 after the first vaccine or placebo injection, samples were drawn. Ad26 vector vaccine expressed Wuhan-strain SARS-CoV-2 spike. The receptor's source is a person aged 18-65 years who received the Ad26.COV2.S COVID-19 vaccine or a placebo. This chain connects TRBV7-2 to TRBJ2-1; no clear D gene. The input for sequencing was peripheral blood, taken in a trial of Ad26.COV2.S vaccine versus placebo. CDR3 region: CASSLMLIGFNEQFF. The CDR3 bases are TGTGCCAGCAGCTTAATGCTGATCGGCTTTAATGAGCAGTTCTTC.